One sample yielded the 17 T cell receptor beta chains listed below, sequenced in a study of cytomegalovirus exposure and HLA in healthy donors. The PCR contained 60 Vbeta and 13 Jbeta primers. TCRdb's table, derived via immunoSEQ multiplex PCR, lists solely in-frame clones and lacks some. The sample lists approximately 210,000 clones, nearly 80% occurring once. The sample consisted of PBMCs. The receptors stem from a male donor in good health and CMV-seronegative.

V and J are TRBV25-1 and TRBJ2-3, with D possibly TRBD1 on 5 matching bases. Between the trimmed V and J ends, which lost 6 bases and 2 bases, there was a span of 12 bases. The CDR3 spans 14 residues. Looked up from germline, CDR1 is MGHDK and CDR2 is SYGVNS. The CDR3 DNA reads TGTGCCAGCAGGGAGTTAGGGGTCACAGATACGCAGTATTTT. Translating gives CASRELGVTDTQYF.

CDR3 region: CASSLDRGNQPQHF. The DNA of the CDR3 is TGCGCCAGCAGCTTGGACAGGGGCAATCAGCCCCAGCATTTT. V and J are TRBV5-1 and TRBJ1-5; possibly TRBD1 for D (6 bases). The CDR3 length is 14 residues. The germline gives CDR1 SGHRS, CDR2 YFSETQ. V lost 0 bases and J lost 2, with 6 bases in between.

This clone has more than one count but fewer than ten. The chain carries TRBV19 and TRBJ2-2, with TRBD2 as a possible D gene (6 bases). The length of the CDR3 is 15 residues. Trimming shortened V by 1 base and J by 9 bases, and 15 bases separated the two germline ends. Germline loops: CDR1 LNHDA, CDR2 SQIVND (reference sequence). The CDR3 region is CASSIAGGWVWELFF. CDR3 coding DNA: TGTGCCAGTAGTATAGCAGGAGGGTGGGTCTGGGAGCTGTTTTTT. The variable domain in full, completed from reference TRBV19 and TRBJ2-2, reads DGGITQSPKYLFRKEGQNVTLSCEQNLNHDAMYWYRQDPGQGLRLIYYSQIVNDFQKGDIAEGYSVSREKKESFPLTVTSAQKNPTAFYLCASSIAGGWVWELFFGEGSRLTVL.

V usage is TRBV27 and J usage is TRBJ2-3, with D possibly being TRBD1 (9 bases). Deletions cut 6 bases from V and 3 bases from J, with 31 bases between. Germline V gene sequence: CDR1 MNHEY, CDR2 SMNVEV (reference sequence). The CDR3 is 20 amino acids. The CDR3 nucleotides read TGTGCCAGCAGACGGACAGGGGACGCAGGAGCGGGAGAGGGAACAGATACGCAGTATTTT. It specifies CASRRTGDAGAGEGTDTQYF.

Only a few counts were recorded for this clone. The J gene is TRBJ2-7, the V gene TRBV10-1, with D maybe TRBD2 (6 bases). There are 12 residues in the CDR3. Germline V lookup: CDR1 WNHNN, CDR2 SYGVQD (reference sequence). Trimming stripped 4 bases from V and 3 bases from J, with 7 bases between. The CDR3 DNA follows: TGCGCCAGCAGTGGCGGGGTCTACGAGCAGTACTTC. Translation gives CASSGGVYEQYF.

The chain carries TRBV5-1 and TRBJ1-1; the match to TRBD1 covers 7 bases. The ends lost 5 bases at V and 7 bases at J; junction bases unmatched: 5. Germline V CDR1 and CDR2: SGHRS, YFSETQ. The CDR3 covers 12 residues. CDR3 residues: CASRGGQGEAFF. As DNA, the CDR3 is TGCGCCAGCAGAGGGGGCCAAGGTGAAGCTTTCTTT. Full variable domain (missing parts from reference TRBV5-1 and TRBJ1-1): KAGVTQTPRYLIKTRGQQVTLSCSPISGHRSVSWYQQTPGQGLQFLFEYFSETQRNKGNFPGRFSGRQFSNSRSEMNVSTLELGDSALYLCASRGGQGEAFFGQGTRLTVV.

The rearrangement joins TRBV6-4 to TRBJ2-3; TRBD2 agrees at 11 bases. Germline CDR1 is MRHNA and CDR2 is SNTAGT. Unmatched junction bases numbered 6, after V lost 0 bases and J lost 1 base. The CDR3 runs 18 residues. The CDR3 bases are TGTGCCAGCAGTGACTCGCTAGCGGGAGGATGGGGCACAGATACGCAGTATTTT. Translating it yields CASSDSLAGGWGTDTQYF.

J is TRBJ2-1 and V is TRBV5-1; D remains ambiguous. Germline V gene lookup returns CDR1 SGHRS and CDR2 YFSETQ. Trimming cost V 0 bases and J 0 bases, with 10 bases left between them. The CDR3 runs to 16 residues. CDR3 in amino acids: CASSLAFAASYNEQFF. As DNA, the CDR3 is TGCGCCAGCAGCTTGGCCTTTGCGGCCTCCTACAATGAGCAGTTCTTC.

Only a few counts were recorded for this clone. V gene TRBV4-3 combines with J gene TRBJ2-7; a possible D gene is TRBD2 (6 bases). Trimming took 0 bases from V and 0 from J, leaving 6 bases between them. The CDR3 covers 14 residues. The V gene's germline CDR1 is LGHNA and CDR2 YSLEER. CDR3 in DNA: TGCGCCAGCAGCCAAGAGGGGGGCTCCTACGAGCAGTACTTC. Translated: CASSQEGGSYEQYF.

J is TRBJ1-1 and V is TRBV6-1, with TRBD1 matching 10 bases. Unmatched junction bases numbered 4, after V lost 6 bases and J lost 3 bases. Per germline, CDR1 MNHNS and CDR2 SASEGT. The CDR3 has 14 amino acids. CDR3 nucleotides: TGTGCCAGCAGCCCCGGGACAGGGGACACTGAAGCTTTCTTT. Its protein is CASSPGTGDTEAFF.

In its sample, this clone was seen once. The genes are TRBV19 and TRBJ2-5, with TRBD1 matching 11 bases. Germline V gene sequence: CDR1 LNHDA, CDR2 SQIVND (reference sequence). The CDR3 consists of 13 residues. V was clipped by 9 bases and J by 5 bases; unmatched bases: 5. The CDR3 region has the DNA TGTGCCAGCAGGGACAGGGGGAGGGAGACCCAGTACTTC. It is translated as CASRDRGRETQYF.

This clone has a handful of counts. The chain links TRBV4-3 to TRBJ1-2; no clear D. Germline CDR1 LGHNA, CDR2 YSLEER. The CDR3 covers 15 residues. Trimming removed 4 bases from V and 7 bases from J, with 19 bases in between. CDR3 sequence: CASSLSISREGGYTF. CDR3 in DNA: TGCGCCAGCAGCCTTTCTATTTCGCGGGAGGGTGGCTACACCTTC.

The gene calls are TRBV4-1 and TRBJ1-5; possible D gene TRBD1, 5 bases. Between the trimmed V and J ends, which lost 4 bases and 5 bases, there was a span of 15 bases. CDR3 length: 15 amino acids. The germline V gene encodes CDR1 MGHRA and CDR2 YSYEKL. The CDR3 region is CASSPLGVADQPQHF. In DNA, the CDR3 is TGCGCCAGCAGCCCCTTAGGGGTTGCGGATCAGCCCCAGCATTTT.

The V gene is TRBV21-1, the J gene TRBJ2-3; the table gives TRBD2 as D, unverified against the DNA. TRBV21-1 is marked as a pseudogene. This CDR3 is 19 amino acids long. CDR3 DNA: TGTGCCAGCAGCGCACAGACTGAGGAACTAGCGGGGGCCACAGATACGCAGTATTTT. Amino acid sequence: CASSAQTEELAGATDTQYF.

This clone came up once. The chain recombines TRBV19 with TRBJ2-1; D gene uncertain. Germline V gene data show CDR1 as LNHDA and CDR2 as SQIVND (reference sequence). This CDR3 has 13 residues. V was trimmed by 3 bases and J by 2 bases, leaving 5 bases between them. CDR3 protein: CASSIGPYNEQFF. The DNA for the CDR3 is TGTGCCAGTAGTATTGGGCCCTACAATGAGCAGTTCTTC.

The CDR3 DNA is TGTGCCTCAAACAGGGGACCTAGCACAGATACGCAGTATTTT. Translating gives CASNRGPSTDTQYF. This sequence joins TRBV2 and TRBJ2-3; TRBD1 aligns across 7 bases. CDR3 length equals 14 residues. The germline V gene has CDR1 SNHLY and CDR2 FYNNEI. The ends lost 11 bases at V and 0 bases at J; junction bases unmatched: 8.

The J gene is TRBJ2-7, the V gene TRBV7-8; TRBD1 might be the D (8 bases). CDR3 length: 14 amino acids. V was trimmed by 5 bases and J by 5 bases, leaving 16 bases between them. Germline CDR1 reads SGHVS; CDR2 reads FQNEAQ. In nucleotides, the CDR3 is TGTGCCAGCAGCCTTGGACAGGGAGGGGACGAGCAGTACTTC. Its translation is CASSLGQGGDEQYF.